Below, 10 T cell receptor beta chains from the same sample are listed, as sequenced in a study of cytomegalovirus exposure and HLA in healthy donors. 60 Vbeta and 13 Jbeta primers were used in PCR. Method: immunoSEQ multiplex PCR; TCRdb's copy keeps in-frame clones and lacks some. The repertoire holds approximately 170,000 clones, 68% seen once, with less than 3.5% in the top ten. Sequenced: PBMCs. The receptors originated from a middle-aged woman in good health and CMV-seropositive.

This chain uses TRBV5-1 with TRBJ2-7; tentatively, D is TRBD1 (5 bases). V was cut by 4 bases and J by 2 bases, with 10 bases left in between. CDR1 and CDR2 from the germline V gene are SGHRS and YFSETQ. The CDR3 loop spans 13 amino acids. DNA for the CDR3: TGCGCCAGCAGCGCAGGGTTGACCTACGAGCAGTACTTC. The encoded protein is CASSAGLTYEQYF.

The V call is TRBV27, the J call TRBJ2-7; 11 bases are shared with TRBD1. This CDR3 is built from 13 residues. Germline values: CDR1 MNHEY, CDR2 SMNVEV (reference sequence). The J segment lost 7 bases and the V segment lost 8 bases, leaving 7 bases of the junction unmatched. CDR3 sequence: CASGPDRGREQYF. The CDR3 DNA reads as TGTGCCAGCGGACCGGACAGGGGGCGTGAGCAGTACTTC.

Written as DNA, the CDR3 is TGTGCCAGCAGCCCCCGGGGGGGCTCGATCCCCTACGAGCAGTACTTC. Translating it yields CASSPRGGSIPYEQYF. This chain links TRBV11-2 with TRBJ2-7, with TRBD2 identical over 8 bases. V lost 5 bases to trimming and J lost 2 bases; unmatched junction nucleotides: 11. The CDR3 runs 16 residues. Germline V gene data show CDR1 as SGHAT and CDR2 as FQNNGV.

The chain employs TRBV19 and TRBJ1-1, with 10 bases lining up with TRBD1. The CDR3 covers 12 residues. V gave up 8 bases and J gave up 4 bases; unmatched junction bases: 1. The germline gives CDR1 LNHDA, CDR2 SQIVND (reference sequence). The CDR3 here is CASRTGGTEAFF. The CDR3 region has the DNA TGTGCCAGTCGGACAGGGGGCACTGAAGCTTTCTTT.

A remark on this clone: An end of the junction does not agree with germline; a read error may underlie this. The chain joins TRBV7-9 to TRBJ1-2; a weak D match, TRBD1 (6 bases). Germline assignment: CDR1 SEHNR and CDR2 FQNEAQ (reference sequence). This CDR3 region has 14 residues. Written as DNA, the CDR3 is TGTTCCAGCAGCGGACAGTTTGGCTCAACAGTCTACACCTTC. Protein product: CSSSGQFGSTVYTF.

The chain has TRBV7-2 and TRBJ1-5, with D perhaps TRBD1 (6 bases). CDR1 is SGHTA, CDR2 FQGNSA, per germline. Trimming cost V 0 bases and J 10 bases, with 16 bases left between them. CDR3 length equals 15 residues. The CDR3 DNA reads as TGTGCCAGCAGCTTAGCGAGGGTTGAAGGGACACCCCAGCATTTT. Residues: CASSLARVEGTPQHF. The full variable domain, with the rest looked up from reference TRBV7-2 and TRBJ1-5, is GAGVSQSPSNKVTEKGKDVELRCDPISGHTALYWYRQSLGQGLEFLIYFQGNSAPDKSGLPSDRFSAERTGGSVSTLTIQRTQQEDSAVYLCASSLARVEGTPQHFGDGTRLSIL.

The CDR3 nucleotides read TGTGCCAGCAGTGTCAACAGGGGGTTGAACGAGCAGTACTTC. Protein: CASSVNRGLNEQYF. V gene TRBV2 combines with J gene TRBJ2-7; 8 bases fit TRBD1. This CDR3 is built from 14 residues. The germline CDR1 and CDR2 sequences are SNHLY and FYNNEI. With V trimmed by 4 bases and J by 5 bases, 7 bases remained unmatched.

This chain joins TRBV10-3 and TRBJ1-2; TRBD1 aligns across 12 bases. This CDR3 region has 14 residues. Losses at the gene ends were 4 bases for V and 8 bases for J; bases not matched to a gene: 5. Germline V gene lookup returns CDR1 ENHRY and CDR2 SYGVKD. The CDR3 DNA sequence: TGTGCCATCAGTGGGGACAGGGGGCGCGAAGGCTACACCTTC. Protein product: CAISGDRGREGYTF.

This rearrangement joins TRBV6-1 to TRBJ2-7; a weak D match, TRBD2 (7 bases). This CDR3 is 16 amino acids long. V shed 3 bases and J shed 0 bases, with 15 bases lying between them. In germline, CDR1 is MNHNS, CDR2 SASEGT. Here the CDR3 reads CASSDPGASGSYEQYF. The CDR3 DNA follows: TGTGCCAGCAGTGACCCAGGGGCTAGCGGCTCCTACGAGCAGTACTTC.

The chain employs TRBV4-3 and TRBJ1-6; TRBD1 agrees at 8 bases. V shed 2 bases and J 6 bases; nucleotides not matched to a gene: 3. The CDR3 runs 15 residues. Per the germline V gene, CDR1 is LGHNA and CDR2 is YSLEER. In nucleotides, the CDR3 is TGCGCCAGCAGCCAACAGGGGGCGGGTAATTCACCCCTCCACTTT. This sequence encodes CASSQQGAGNSPLHF.